This section outlines one TCR beta chain sequence together with its context. Its antigen is undetermined. This specimen comes from a study of CD8 T cells in ankylosing spondylitis. TCRdb called the 5' RACE reads again in MiXCR, with one record for every CDR3 protein. This table has 500,000 to 550,000 distinct CDR3 sequences, roughly 13% appearing once. General study findings and limits: Seemingly characteristic of ankylosing spondylitis blood was a TCR beta motif consisting of several highly homologous variants. Clones that were linked to disease were CD8+ and were relatively rare in peripheral blood.

This TCR came from a male donor with ankylosing spondylitis. Sequenced material: blood, either unsorted or a sorted T cell fraction (not recorded which).

The CDR3 spells CASSPRLADRTDTQYF. DNA of the CDR3: TGTGCCAGCAGTCCCAGACTAGCGGATCGCACAGATACGCAGTATTTT. The chain is built from TRBV12-3 or TRBV12-4 and TRBJ2-3; 9 bases are a match to TRBD2. This CDR3 has 16 amino acids. The junction had 7 bases not matched to a gene; V was cut back by 5 bases and J by 1 base.